What follows are 9 T cell receptor beta chains derived from one specimen sequenced in a study of cytomegalovirus exposure and HLA in healthy donors. Primers: 60 Vbeta forward and 13 Jbeta reverse. TCRdb keeps only in-frame clones here, not all; method: immunoSEQ multiplex PCR. The sample yields under 150,000 clones, over 70% seen once. The specimen was PBMCs. Receptors were obtained from a woman aged 55-75 years in good health and CMV-seropositive.

This clone was seen a handful of times. The rearrangement uses TRBV6-7 and TRBJ2-7; no clear D. TRBV6-7 is given ORF status, its function remaining uncertain. The CDR3 is 14 amino acids. Trimming left V 6 bases short and J 1 base short, with 13 bases between. The CDR3 DNA follows: TGTGCCAGCAGCCCCCTAGGCAGATCCTACGAGCAGTACTTC. Translating gives CASSPLGRSYEQYF.

The V gene is TRBV11-2, the J gene TRBJ1-4; D remains unclear. V lost 5 bases to trimming and J lost 8 bases, with 18 bases between them. The CDR3 extends over 15 amino acids. CDR1 is SGHAT and CDR2 is FQNNGV in the germline V gene. The CDR3 here is CASSPTRVPREKLFF. The CDR3, as DNA: TGTGCCAGCAGCCCTACCCGGGTCCCAAGGGAAAAACTGTTTTTT.

This chain uses TRBV7-9 with TRBJ2-1; D gene uncertain. The CDR3 consists of 14 residues. CDR1 and CDR2 (germline): SEHNR, FQNEAQ (reference sequence). Deletions cut 4 bases from V and 10 bases from J, with 17 bases between. CDR3 nucleotides: TGTGCCAGCAGCTCCCGGAGCCTTACGGTAGAGCAGTTCTTC. It yields the protein CASSSRSLTVEQFF.

J is TRBJ2-1 and V is TRBV7-6; 13 bases match TRBD2. The V and J ends lost 7 bases and 6 bases, in that order; junction bases with no gene match: 6. Germline V gene lookup returns CDR1 SGHVS and CDR2 FNYEAQ. The CDR3 extends over 15 amino acids. The DNA of the CDR3 is TGTGCCAGCACGGTCGGGACTAGCGGGACCAATGAGCAGTTCTTC. The encoded protein is CASTVGTSGTNEQFF.

As DNA, the CDR3 is TGTGCCAGCAGTTTAAGGCCAGGGGGATCCTACGAGCAGTACTTC. This encodes CASSLRPGGSYEQYF. The chain has TRBV27 and TRBJ2-7; 7 bases align to TRBD1. The ends lost 2 bases at V and 1 base at J; junction bases unmatched: 5. Per the germline V gene, CDR1 is MNHEY and CDR2 is SMNVEV (reference sequence). The CDR3 runs 15 residues.

By share of the sample, this clone is medium-sized. This sequence joins TRBV7-9 and TRBJ1-2; TRBD1 agrees at 7 bases. With 4 bases clipped from V and 4 bases from J, the junction kept 6 bases outside the gene matches. Per the germline V gene, CDR1 is SEHNR and CDR2 is FQNEAQ (reference sequence). This CDR3 comprises 14 residues. The CDR3 region is CASSYIGGSYGYTF. As DNA, the CDR3 is TGTGCCAGCAGCTATATAGGGGGCAGCTATGGCTACACCTTC.

This sequence joins TRBV6-1 and TRBJ1-2; TRBD1 agrees at 7 bases. Germline trimming cut 3 bases from V and 8 bases from J; bases unmatched to any gene: 6. CDR3 length: 13 residues. CDR1 MNHNS and CDR2 SASEGT come from the germline V gene. The CDR3 sequence is CASSEDRWDGYTF. For the CDR3, the DNA is TGTGCCAGCAGTGAGGACAGGTGGGACGGCTACACCTTC.

V is TRBV19 and J is TRBJ1-1; TRBD1 aligns across 8 bases. Trimming cost V 6 bases and J 3 bases; bases outside gene matches: 0. Germline V CDR1 and CDR2: LNHDA, SQIVND (reference sequence). CDR3 length equals 12 residues. CDR3 protein: CASRDRDTEAFF. The CDR3 DNA reads as TGTGCCAGTAGGGACAGGGACACTGAAGCTTTCTTT. The full variable domain, its missing parts supplied by reference TRBV19 and TRBJ1-1, is DGGITQSPKYLFRKEGQNVTLSCEQNLNHDAMYWYRQDPGQGLRLIYYSQIVNDFQKGDIAEGYSVSREKKESFPLTVTSAQKNPTAFYLCASRDRDTEAFFGQGTRLTVV.

The V and J genes are TRBV27 and TRBJ1-4; 11 bases are a match to TRBD1. Germline V gives CDR1 MNHEY, CDR2 SMNVEV (reference sequence). With V trimmed by 5 bases and J by 14 bases, 13 bases remained unmatched. CDR3 length: 15 amino acids. In DNA, the CDR3 is TGTGCCAGCAGTCTGGGGACAGGGGGAGTGGTAGGGCTGTTTTTT. Its translation: CASSLGTGGVVGLFF.